This is a list of T cell receptor beta chains from one sample in a study of human T cells and chemical hapten exposure. MiXCR was run by TCRdb on the RACE reads, yielding one entry per CDR3 protein. This table holds over 300,000 distinct CDR3 sequences, 5.1% found once. The sequencing used whole blood, collected in connection with sensitization to the hapten diphenylcyclopropenone (DPC). The receptors here all came from a woman in her 50s with alopecia areata. Some clones in this sample may be carry-over from other donors' samples. Both conserved end residues are part of each CDR3. The D gene is left open where the match is weak. Clone size is not always given. Where it is, it says once, few, many or a class for expanded clones.

D,J,V,size,length,DNA,CDR3
.,TRBJ2-3,TRBV7-2,many,15,TGTGCCAGCAGCTTAGTCCTCCTTTCCACAGATACGCAGTATTTT,CASSLVLLSTDTQYF
.,TRBJ1-2,TRBV27,many,14,TGTGCCAGCAGTTTACGAGGAGATAACTATGGCTACACCTTC,CASSLRGDNYGYTF
.,TRBJ1-4,TRBV7-2,few,14,TGTGCCAGCAGCTTAGACATAGGGACTGCAAAACTGTTTTTT,CASSLDIGTAKLFF
.,TRBJ1-4,TRBV5-1,few,15,TGCGCCAGCAGCCCGACACGAATGGGGAATGAAAAACTGTTTTTT,CASSPTRMGNEKLFF
TRBD1,TRBJ2-3,TRBV6-1,many,16,TGTGCCAGCAGACCTAGAAGAGGACAGGACACAGATACGCAGTATTTT,CASRPRRGQDTDTQYF
TRBD1,TRBJ2-3,TRBV29-1,few,13,TGCAGCGCGCGACAGGGGGCGATAGATACGCAGTATTTT,CSARQGAIDTQYF
TRBD1,TRBJ2-1,TRBV12-3/TRBV12-4,few,11,TGTGCCAGCAGTCTCGACAGGGTTGGGTTCTTC,CASSLDRVGFF
.,TRBJ1-1,TRBV5-6,.,13,TGTGCCAGCAGCTTGGGACGGTCAAGGGAAGCTTTCTTT,CASSLGRSREAFF
.,TRBJ1-2,TRBV28,few,12,TGTGCCAGCAGTTCGGGACCCAATGGCTACACCTTC,CASSSGPNGYTF
.,TRBJ2-1,TRBV7-9,many,16,TGTGCCAGCAGCTTCAATAGTTTTCGCTCCTACAATGAGCAGTTCTTC,CASSFNSFRSYNEQFF
.,TRBJ1-5,TRBV28,few,12,TGTGCCAGCACCCGCGGCAATCAGCCCCAGCATTTT,CASTRGNQPQHF
TRBD2,TRBJ2-7,TRBV28,many,14,TGTGCCAGCAATGCGGGAGGGCCCTGGAACGAGCAGTACTTC,CASNAGGPWNEQYF
TRBD1,TRBJ1-3,TRBV5-5,many,16,TGTGCCAGCAGCGGCGCCACAGGGGGCTATGGAAACACCATATATTTT,CASSGATGGYGNTIYF
TRBD1,TRBJ1-1,TRBV29-1,.,13,TGCAGCGTTGGGACAGGGGGGAACACTGAAGCTTTCTTT,CSVGTGGNTEAFF
.,TRBJ1-2,TRBV7-9,few,17,TGTGCCAGCAGCTTTGAATCCCATCCCTTCACGGTCTATGGCTACACCTTC,CASSFESHPFTVYGYTF
.,TRBJ1-3,TRBV21-1,many,19,TGTGCCAGCAGCAAAGGCTTTGGTGGGGGTTGTCCCTCTGGAAACACCATATATTTT,CASSKGFGGGCPSGNTIYF
TRBD2,TRBJ2-5,TRBV10-3,few,15,TGTGCCATCAGTTCTACCGGGGGGGCCCAAGAGACCCAGTACTTC,CAISSTGGAQETQYF